These 4 T cell receptor beta chains were sequenced from one sample in a study of radiotherapy plus CTLA-4 blockade in lung cancer. Profiled with immunoSEQ multiplex PCR; TCRdb holds only in-frame clones, not every one. The sample shows about 85,000 clones, approximately 84% of them seen only once. The specimen was peripheral blood, collected from a patient treated with radiotherapy plus ipilimumab. Receptors were obtained from a human donor with non-small cell lung cancer who had a partial response to radiotherapy plus ipilimumab.

CDR3 nucleotide sequence: TGCGCCAGCAGCCTTGGGACTAGCGGGAGTTACAATGAGCAGTTCTTC. Translation: CASSLGTSGSYNEQFF. The chain recombines TRBV4-1 with TRBJ2-1, with 14 bases that match TRBD2. With 4 bases clipped from V and 4 bases from J, the junction kept 3 bases outside the gene matches. This CDR3 has 16 amino acids. Germline CDR1 and CDR2: MGHRA and YSYEKL.

The chain is built from TRBV5-1 and TRBJ2-5, with TRBD1 as a possible D gene (6 bases). The CDR3 is 14 residues long. V was shortened by 4 bases and J by 0 bases, with 10 bases between the two germline ends. CDR1 SGHRS and CDR2 YFSETQ come from the germline V gene. The chain's CDR3 is CASSLRQDQETQYF. The CDR3 coding sequence is TGCGCCAGCAGCCTTCGACAGGACCAAGAGACCCAGTACTTC.

The chain employs TRBV19 and TRBJ2-1, with TRBD1 matching over 8 bases. The V gene's germline CDR1 is LNHDA and CDR2 SQIVND (reference sequence). J was trimmed by 9 bases and V by 6 bases; bases with no gene match: 13. The CDR3 has 15 amino acids. CDR3 coding DNA: TGTGCCAGTAGAATAACAGGGGGACAGAGCGGTGAGCAGTTCTTC. This codes for CASRITGGQSGEQFF.

V and J are TRBV16 and TRBJ2-7; the match to TRBD2 covers 7 bases. Germline V gene data show CDR1 as KGHSY and CDR2 as FQNENV. The CDR3 spans 14 residues. V shed 4 bases, J shed 7 bases, and the junction held 10 bases outside the gene matches. The CDR3 region has the DNA TGTGCCAGCAGCCTTACTAGCGCGACCGGGGAGCAGTACTTC. Translation: CASSLTSATGEQYF.